A selection of T cell receptor beta chains follows, all from one sample in a study of blood T cells in healthy people across ages. MiXCR, run by TCRdb on the 5' RACE reads, gives a single entry per CDR3 protein. The table shows roughly 1.4 million distinct CDR3 sequences, with 59% occurring only once. Sequencing input: blood. These receptors all come from a man aged 18 to 30 in good health. CDR3s include the opening cysteine and the closing phenylalanine or tryptophan. A D gene is named only where the DNA matches it firmly. Expanded clones are given a class, and other clones once, few, many or no size at all.

D	length	V	size	J	DNA	CDR3
-	14	TRBV27	few	TRBJ2-7	TGTGCCAGCAGTGGAATAATCCCTGGGGGCGAGCAGTACTTC	CASSGIIPGGEQYF
TRBD2	15	TRBV25-1	-	TRBJ2-7	TGTGCCAGCAGTACGAAGCGGGGATTCTCCTACGAGCAGTACTTC	CASSTKRGFSYEQYF
-	14	TRBV14	-	TRBJ2-5	TGTGCCAGCAGCCAAGGGACTCTCCTCCGGGAGCAGTACTTC	CASSQGTLLREQYF
-	12	TRBV6-1	few	TRBJ1-2	TGTGCCAGCGGAAGGGACCGCTATGGCTACACCTTC	CASGRDRYGYTF
-	14	TRBV7-8	-	TRBJ2-7	TGTGCCAGCAGCTTACCTTCGGATTGGGACGAGCAGTACTTC	CASSLPSDWDEQYF
-	14	TRBV4-3	-	TRBJ2-7	TGCGCCAGCAGCCAATTCTACAGGGACTACGAGCAGTACTTC	CASSQFYRDYEQYF
TRBD1	15	TRBV2	-	TRBJ2-7	TGTGCCAGCAGTGAACAGGGGGCCATAGCCTACGAGCAGTACTTC	CASSEQGAIAYEQYF
-	14	TRBV28	-	TRBJ2-5	TGTGCCAGCAGTAGCCGGTTGGACTCGGAGACCCAGTACTTC	CASSSRLDSETQYF
TRBD1	16	TRBV7-2	few	TRBJ2-3	TGTGCCAGCAGCATGATTCCAGGGGGAGGCACAGATACGCAGTATTTT	CASSMIPGGGTDTQYF
-	13	TRBV28	-	TRBJ2-7	TGTGCCAAGACCGCCCTCAGTCGGTACGAGCAGTACTTC	CAKTALSRYEQYF
TRBD1	14	TRBV20-1	-	TRBJ1-3	TGCAGTGACTGGGACAGGCCCACGAGAAACACCATATATTTT	CSDWDRPTRNTIYF
-	14	TRBV20-1	few	TRBJ2-3	TGCAGTGCTAAAGCAGGGGTTGGCACAGATACGCAGTATTTT	CSAKAGVGTDTQYF
-	17	TRBV21-1	-	TRBJ2-3	TGTGCCAGCAGCCCAGCGAACCGGGACATTAGCACAGATACGCAGTATTTT	CASSPANRDISTDTQYF
-	12	TRBV11-2	-	TRBJ1-2	TGTGCCAGCAGCTCAATTTTCTATGGCTACACCTTC	CASSSIFYGYTF
-	10	TRBV29-1	-	TRBJ2-3	TGCACCCCCAGCCCAGATACGCAGTATTTT	CTPSPDTQYF
TRBD2	13	TRBV4-2	-	TRBJ2-1	TGTGCCAGCAGCCAAATGGTCGGGAGGCCGCAGTTCTTC	CASSQMVGRPQFF
-	15	TRBV7-9	-	TRBJ2-4	TGTGCCAGCAGCCCAAAGAATTCCAAGGTGGGGGAGCAGTACTTC	CASSPKNSKVGEQYF
-	14	TRBV7-8	-	TRBJ2-7	TGTGCCAGCAGCGAACTCCGAGTGGTCTACGAGCAGTACTTC	CASSELRVVYEQYF
-	16	TRBV5-6	-	TRBJ1-4	TGTGCCAGCAGCTTGGTGCCTCTCGCAACTAATGAAGAACTGTTTTTT	CASSLVPLATNEELFF
-	13	TRBV15	-	TRBJ1-1	TGTGCCACCAGAAAGATGACAGAGACTGAAGCTTTCTTT	CATRKMTETEAFF
-	13	TRBV7-2	few	TRBJ2-5	TGTGCCAGCAGCTTAGGAAGGAAAGAGACCCAGTACTTC	CASSLGRKETQYF
-	12	TRBV2	few	TRBJ1-2	TGTGCCAGGAGACACCGCGCTTATGGCTACACCTTC	CARRHRAYGYTF
-	13	TRBV4-2	-	TRBJ1-2	TGTGCCAGCAGCCCTGCCGGGCTTGGGGGCTACACCTTC	CASSPAGLGGYTF
-	13	TRBV7-9	-	TRBJ2-7	TGTGCCAGCAGCCTTACTCGACTAAACGAGCAGTACTTC	CASSLTRLNEQYF
-	17	TRBV7-2	-	TRBJ1-6	TGTGCCAGCAGCTTAGCCCACAGGAGCTCCTATAATTCACCCCTCCACTTT	CASSLAHRSSYNSPLHF
-	11	TRBV27	-	TRBJ2-7	TGTGCCAGCAGTACCTCACGCGAGCAGTACTTC	CASSTSREQYF
-	12	TRBV9	-	TRBJ1-1	TGTGCCAGCAGCTCCAGAGCACGTGAAGCTTTCTTT	CASSSRAREAFF
TRBD1	15	TRBV12-3/TRBV12-4	-	TRBJ1-2	TGTGCCAGCAGTTTTTGGACAGGGAATTTGGATGGCTACACCTTC	CASSFWTGNLDGYTF
TRBD1	17	TRBV10-3	-	TRBJ2-1	TGTGCCATCAGTGAATTGGGCACAGGGGCAGCTTACAATGAGCAGTTCTTC	CAISELGTGAAYNEQFF
TRBD1	15	TRBV7-9	-	TRBJ2-1	TGTGCCAGCAGCTTTCGACAGGGGTACTACAATGAGCAGTTCTTC	CASSFRQGYYNEQFF
-	14	TRBV27	-	TRBJ2-7	TGTGCCAGCAGCGCAGGGCCTCAAGGCTACGAGCAGTACTTC	CASSAGPQGYEQYF
TRBD1	17	TRBV6-6	many	TRBJ1-2	TGTGCCAGCAGTTACTCGATGGGACAGACTAGCAGCTATGGCTACACCTTC	CASSYSMGQTSSYGYTF
TRBD2	18	TRBV12-3/TRBV12-4	-	TRBJ2-3	TGTGCCAGCAGCTGGGGAGAGACTAGCGGGAGGGAGGCAGATACGCAGTATTTT	CASSWGETSGREADTQYF
-	12	TRBV24-1	-	TRBJ1-2	TGTGCCACCAGTGATCCGGGGGTTGGCTACACCTTC	CATSDPGVGYTF
-	12	TRBV6-1	few	TRBJ2-5	TGTGCCAGCAGGGTCGGAGGGGGCCAGCTGTACTTC	CASRVGGGQLYF
TRBD1	13	TRBV29-1	-	TRBJ1-3	TGCAGCGCCATTGACAGGGCTGGAAACACCATATATTTT	CSAIDRAGNTIYF
TRBD1	16	TRBV20-1	-	TRBJ2-1	TGCAGTGCTAGAGATTACCAGGGGGCTTTGAACAATGAGCAGTTCTTC	CSARDYQGALNNEQFF
TRBD1	15	TRBV27	-	TRBJ2-3	TGTGCCAGCCAACCCCCAAGGGGGCGCCCGGATACGCAGTATTTT	CASQPPRGRPDTQYF
-	14	TRBV27	-	TRBJ1-2	TGTGCCAGCAGACAAACAGGTTCTAACTATGGCTACACCTTC	CASRQTGSNYGYTF
-	16	TRBV20-1	-	TRBJ2-1	TGCAGTGCTAGAGACCCTTACGGGGTCTCCTACAATGAGCAGTTCTTC	CSARDPYGVSYNEQFF
TRBD1	17	TRBV4-1	-	TRBJ1-6	TGCGCCAGCAGCCAAGTCTCGACAGGGACGAACGGTTCACCCCTCCACTTT	CASSQVSTGTNGSPLHF
TRBD1	16	TRBV27	few	TRBJ2-1	TGTGCCAGCAGCCTAAATACAGGGGGCGCGGGGAATGAGCAGTTCTTC	CASSLNTGGAGNEQFF
TRBD1	15	TRBV7-9	-	TRBJ2-1	TGTGCCAGCAGTTCCGACAGGGACCTCTACAATGAGCAGGTCTTC	CASSSDRDLYNEQVF
TRBD1	15	TRBV20-1	many	TRBJ1-6	TGCAGTGCCTCCGACAGGGAAGTGGGTAATTCACCCCTCCACTTT	CSASDREVGNSPLHF
-	14	TRBV6-6	-	TRBJ2-5	TGTGCCAGCAGTTACCCAATAGCGTCGGAGACCCAGTACTTC	CASSYPIASETQYF
TRBD1	17	TRBV11-3	-	TRBJ2-6	TGTGCCAGCAGCCCCGGGACAGGGGTTGGTGGGGCCAACGTCCTGACTTTC	CASSPGTGVGGANVLTF
-	15	TRBV27	-	TRBJ2-1	TGTGCCAGCAGTTTATCGAGAGGGCTAGTGGGCGAGCAGTTCTTC	CASSLSRGLVGEQFF
-	14	TRBV20-1	-	TRBJ2-5	TGCAGTGCTGAAGACAGAAGAGTACGAAGAGAGCAGTACTTC	CSAEDRRVRREQYF
-	15	TRBV11-2	-	TRBJ1-2	TGTGCCAGCAGCTTAACGAGGGCTGGGGACTATGGCTACACCTTC	CASSLTRAGDYGYTF
TRBD1	15	TRBV12-3/TRBV12-4	-	TRBJ1-4	TGTGCCAGCAGCCCAACTGACAGGGGAATTGAAAAACTGTTTTTT	CASSPTDRGIEKLFF
TRBD2	14	TRBV27	-	TRBJ2-3	TGTGCCAGCAGTTTAAGCGGGGGGGTAGATACGCAGTATTTT	CASSLSGGVDTQYF
-	13	TRBV2	-	TRBJ1-1	TGTGCCAGCTGGGTTACGGGGGACACTGAAGCTTTCTTT	CASWVTGDTEAFF
-	13	TRBV11-2	-	TRBJ2-1	TGTGCCAGCAGCCCTGTCGTAGGAAATGAGCAGTTCTTC	CASSPVVGNEQFF
-	13	TRBV2	-	TRBJ1-1	TGTGCCAGCAGTGATGAGGCTAACACTGAAGCTTTCTTT	CASSDEANTEAFF
-	14	TRBV12-3/TRBV12-4	-	TRBJ2-7	TGTGCCAGCAGTTTAGCGCGGCCATATGGGGAGCAGTACTTC	CASSLARPYGEQYF
-	13	TRBV6-6	-	TRBJ1-3	TGTGCCAGCAGTTATACCGGGGCCAACACCATATATTTT	CASSYTGANTIYF
-	13	TRBV20-1	-	TRBJ2-7	TGCAGTGCTAGTCGGGACTCCTTCTACGAGCAGTACTTC	CSASRDSFYEQYF
TRBD1	12	TRBV7-2	-	TRBJ2-1	TGTGCCAGCAGCTTCCTAGGGGGACAGGAGTTCTTC	CASSFLGGQEFF
-	16	TRBV6-5	few	TRBJ1-2	TGTGCCAGCAGCTCCCCGTTACGGGGGCGCGGCTATGGCTACACCTTC	CASSSPLRGRGYGYTF